This T cell receptor beta chain was identified during a study of graft-versus-host responses after intestinal transplantation. As for the study in general: The study gave all recipients anti-thymocyte globulin induction, then tacrolimus and steroids for roughly 3 years. General observations from the study: Investigators detected GvH clones in recipient marrow, with some emerging earlier in ileum or blood.

V dropped 5 bases and J dropped 4; count of bases not matched to a gene: 6. CDR1 is LNHNV, CDR2 YYDKDF, per germline (reference sequence). This CDR3 is 15 amino acids long. Comment on this clone: What it binds is unknown.

Produced via immunoSEQ multiplex PCR; TCRdb's table is partial and in-frame only. The data hold 60,000 to 65,000 clones, with 90% to 95% observed a single time. This TCR was recovered from a human donor who was the organ donor for an intestinal transplant. The sequences come from unstimulated CD8+ T cells sorted from spleen or lymph node cells, collected before transplant. The chain employs TRBV15 and TRBJ1-5; 9 bases match TRBD1. The CDR3 sequence is CATSPRTGANQPQHF. CDR3 coding DNA: TGTGCCACCAGCCCTCGGACAGGGGCTAATCAGCCCCAGCATTTT.